The source of this T cell receptor (beta chain) is a study of cytomegalovirus exposure and HLA in healthy donors. In this sample, this clone turned up a few times. The PCR contained 60 Vbeta and 13 Jbeta primers. Only in-frame clones appear in the TCRdb table, and some are missing; sequencing was by immunoSEQ multiplex PCR. The sample includes around 80,000 clones, around 60% of them seen just once. The CDR3 has 11 residues. Source material: PBMCs. V and J are TRBV21-1 and TRBJ1-1; the table assigns TRBD1, which was not confirmed against the DNA. TRBV21-1 is classified as a pseudogene. The TCR comes from a male donor in good health and CMV-seropositive. The CDR3 region is CASSGDRAAFF. DNA of the CDR3: TGTGCCAGCAGCGGGGACAGGGCGGCTTTCTTT.